This passage covers 20 T cell receptor beta chains from one sample sequenced in a study of beta chain features in type 1 diabetes. Study results and limitations: Type 1 diabetes patients had TCRB CDR3s that were shorter (moderately but significantly so) in all four CD4+ subsets.

The investigators reverse transcribed all of the isolated RNA, so they sequenced expressed TCRB transcripts. Assay used: immunoSEQ multiplex PCR; TCRdb lists only in-frame clones, some missing. The data contain some 160,000 clones, roughly 10% of them seen just once; the ten biggest clones take up around 0.7%. No cognate antigen is known for these TCRs. The sequenced sample was central memory CD4+ T cells from blood. The receptor set was obtained from a woman in her twenties or thirties with type 1 diabetes.

The genes are TRBV7-9 and TRBJ2-7; a weak D match, TRBD2 (5 bases). V lost 5 bases, J lost 7 bases, and 18 bases lay in between. Germline V lookup: CDR1 SEHNR, CDR2 FQNEAQ (reference sequence). CDR3 length: 14 residues. CDR3 amino acids: CASSQWSEGGEQYF. The CDR3 bases are TGTGCCAGCAGCCAGTGGTCAGAGGGTGGAGAGCAGTACTTC.

There are a few counts of this clone. The gene calls are TRBV4-2 and TRBJ2-1; TRBD2 agrees at 11 bases. Trimming removed 4 bases from V and 8 bases from J; junction bases left unmatched: 10. The CDR3 sequence is 16 residues long. Germline values: CDR1 LGHNA, CDR2 YNFKEQ. CDR3 residues: CASSRELAGVSYEQFF. CDR3 nucleotide sequence: TGTGCCAGCAGCCGGGAACTAGCGGGAGTGAGCTATGAGCAGTTCTTC.

This clone was recorded a few times. The chain uses TRBV5-1 and TRBJ2-7, with D perhaps TRBD2 (6 bases). Deletions cut 1 base from V and 3 bases from J, with 11 bases between. The CDR3 runs 14 residues. Looked up from germline, CDR1 is SGHRS and CDR2 is YFSETQ. CDR3 sequence: CASSLNPDYYEQYF. In DNA, the CDR3 is TGCGCCAGCAGCTTGAATCCGGACTACTACGAGCAGTACTTC.

The V gene is TRBV6-5, the J gene TRBJ1-2; TRBD1 is a possible D gene (5 bases). V was clipped by 10 bases and J by 3 bases, with 9 bases between them. The CDR3 is 11 residues long. The germline CDR1 and CDR2 sequences are MNHEY and SVGAGI. CDR3 region: CAITGDYGYTF. CDR3 nucleotide sequence: TGTGCCATCACGGGGGACTATGGCTACACCTTC.

This clone was seen a handful of times. The chain has TRBV28 and TRBJ2-7; D is ambiguous. V lost 1 base to trimming and J lost 1 base, with 11 bases between them. The CDR3 length is 15 residues. Germline V lookup: CDR1 MDHEN, CDR2 SYDVKM. Here the CDR3 reads CASSLSPRPSYEQYF. The DNA of the CDR3 is TGTGCCAGCAGTTTATCCCCTAGGCCGTCCTACGAGCAGTACTTC.

This clone appeared a few times. This rearrangement joins TRBV18 to TRBJ2-2; a possible D gene is TRBD1 (6 bases). The V end lost 0 bases, the J end lost 1 base, and 9 bases lay between the germline ends. CDR1 and CDR2 (germline): KGHSH, LQKENI. The length of the CDR3 is 16 residues. The CDR3 loop is CASSPPETGNTGELFF. The CDR3 nucleotides are TGTGCCAGCTCACCACCTGAGACAGGGAACACCGGGGAGCTGTTTTTT.

Only a few counts were recorded for this clone. This chain links TRBV7-2 with TRBJ2-1; 9 bases line up with TRBD2. Germline trimming cut 1 base from V and 6 bases from J; bases unmatched to any gene: 4. CDR1 SGHTA and CDR2 FQGNSA come from the germline V gene. The CDR3 contains 15 residues. The CDR3 region is CASSLVAGARNEQFF. The CDR3 DNA sequence: TGTGCCAGCAGCTTAGTAGCGGGAGCTCGCAATGAGCAGTTCTTC.

The rearrangement links TRBV27 to TRBJ1-5, with D tentatively TRBD1 (5 bases). Deletions cut 0 bases from V and 7 bases from J, with 13 bases between. Germline V gene sequence: CDR1 MNHEY, CDR2 SMNVEV (reference sequence). This CDR3 comprises 15 residues. The CDR3 region is CASSLSGGALQPQHF. The CDR3 bases are TGTGCCAGCAGTTTATCCGGAGGGGCCCTGCAGCCCCAGCATTTT.

The chain employs TRBV5-1 and TRBJ2-5, with TRBD2 identical over 7 bases. This CDR3 has 16 residues. Trimming at V came to 2 bases and at J to 0 bases, leaving 7 bases not matched to a gene. Germline V gives CDR1 SGHRS, CDR2 YFSETQ. The CDR3 sequence: CASSLSRSGDQETQYF. For the CDR3, the DNA is TGCGCCAGCAGCTTAAGCCGAAGCGGGGACCAAGAGACCCAGTACTTC.

This clone was detected a few times. V gene TRBV27 combines with J gene TRBJ2-1; 8 bases are shared with TRBD1. This CDR3 region has 13 residues. Germline V gives CDR1 MNHEY, CDR2 SMNVEV (reference sequence). V shed 4 bases and J 8 bases; nucleotides not matched to a gene: 4. CDR3 loop: CASSYTTGDEQFF. The CDR3 region has the DNA TGTGCCAGCAGTTACACGACAGGGGATGAGCAGTTCTTC.

Regarding this clone: One end of the junction fails to match germline, which may point to a read error. The J gene is TRBJ2-5, the V gene TRBV4-1; a weak D match, TRBD2 (5 bases). Germline lookup yields CDR1 MGHRA and CDR2 YSYEKL. This CDR3 has 13 residues. CDR3 DNA: TGCGCCAGCAGCCATCTTCCGGAGGAGCGCAGGCACTTC. It yields the protein CASSHLPEERRHF.

This sequence joins TRBV9 and TRBJ2-2; 8 positions match TRBD2. The V and J ends lost 0 bases and 5 bases, in that order; junction bases with no gene match: 3. The CDR3 length is 15 residues. Looked up from germline, CDR1 is SGDLS and CDR2 is YYNGEE. For the CDR3, the DNA is TGTGCCAGCAGCGTAGTCACTAGCGGAACCGGGGAGCTGTTTTTT. Translated, it gives CASSVVTSGTGELFF.

The V gene is TRBV19, the J gene TRBJ1-1; D unclear. Trimming removed 4 bases at V and 2 bases at J, with 8 bases between. Germline CDR1 and CDR2: LNHDA and SQIVND (reference sequence). CDR3 size: 13 residues. The CDR3 DNA follows: TGTGCCAGTAGTAACGGGGTAAACACTGAAGCTTTCTTT. Amino acids: CASSNGVNTEAFF.

In its sample, this clone was seen a few times. The rearrangement links TRBV4-2 to TRBJ2-1; 15 bases align to TRBD2. CDR1 LGHNA and CDR2 YNFKEQ come from the germline V gene. The CDR3 spans 16 residues. With V trimmed by 1 base and J by 10 bases, 5 bases remained unmatched. DNA for the CDR3: TGTGCCAGCAGCCAAGCAACCGGGACTAGCGGGAGGGAGCAGTTCTTC. Amino acids: CASSQATGTSGREQFF.

The chain combines TRBV20-1 with TRBJ1-1; no clear D. The CDR3 totals 11 residues. Germline-derived CDR1 and CDR2 are DFQATT and SNEGSKA (reference sequence). The V end was cut by 5 bases, the J end by 5 bases, with 9 bases between. DNA of the CDR3: TGCAGTGCTTGGAGTAGGACTGAAGCTTTCTTT. Amino acids: CSAWSRTEAFF.

The rearrangement uses TRBV4-1 and TRBJ2-7; TRBD2 might be the D (5 bases). This CDR3 spans 15 amino acids. Per germline, CDR1 MGHRA and CDR2 YSYEKL. V lost 1 base to trimming and J lost 2 bases, with 12 bases between them. The CDR3: CASSQVEDWTYEQYF. The CDR3 DNA is TGCGCCAGCAGCCAAGTGGAGGATTGGACCTACGAGCAGTACTTC.

The chain joins TRBV19 to TRBJ1-1, with a weak D call TRBD1 (6 bases). CDR3 length: 15 amino acids. CDR1 and CDR2 from the germline V gene are LNHDA and SQIVND (reference sequence). The germline V and J ends were trimmed by 4 bases and 3 bases, with 15 bases remaining between them. This chain's CDR3 is CASSTEERGHTEAFF. CDR3 nucleotides: TGTGCCAGTAGTACTGAAGAGCGGGGGCACACTGAAGCTTTCTTT.

This clone has a handful of counts. V usage is TRBV6-1 and J usage is TRBJ1-2, with D uncertain. CDR3 length equals 13 residues. Deletions cut 7 bases from V and 5 bases from J, with 14 bases between. Germline CDR1 MNHNS, CDR2 SASEGT. For the CDR3, the DNA is TGTGCCAGCATCGGCGAGGGAGTGTATGGCTACACCTTC. It translates to CASIGEGVYGYTF.

This clone has a handful of counts. This rearrangement joins TRBV7-3 to TRBJ2-5; D is possibly TRBD2 (5 bases). The V end lost 5 bases, the J end lost 4 bases, and 14 bases lay between the germline ends. The CDR3 is made up of 14 amino acids. The germline CDR1 and CDR2 sequences are SGHTA and FQGTGA. CDR3 DNA: TGTGCCAGCAGCCCCCGGGGTGCCCTAGAGACCCAGTACTTC. It yields the protein CASSPRGALETQYF.

This rearrangement joins TRBV21-1 to TRBJ2-1; the table assigns TRBD2, which was not confirmed against the DNA. TRBV21-1 is a pseudogene. The CDR3 has 16 amino acids. CDR3 in DNA: TGTGCCAGCAGCAGACCCCGGGGGTTCCCTTACAATGAGCAGTTCTTC. Translated, it gives CASSRPRGFPYNEQFF.